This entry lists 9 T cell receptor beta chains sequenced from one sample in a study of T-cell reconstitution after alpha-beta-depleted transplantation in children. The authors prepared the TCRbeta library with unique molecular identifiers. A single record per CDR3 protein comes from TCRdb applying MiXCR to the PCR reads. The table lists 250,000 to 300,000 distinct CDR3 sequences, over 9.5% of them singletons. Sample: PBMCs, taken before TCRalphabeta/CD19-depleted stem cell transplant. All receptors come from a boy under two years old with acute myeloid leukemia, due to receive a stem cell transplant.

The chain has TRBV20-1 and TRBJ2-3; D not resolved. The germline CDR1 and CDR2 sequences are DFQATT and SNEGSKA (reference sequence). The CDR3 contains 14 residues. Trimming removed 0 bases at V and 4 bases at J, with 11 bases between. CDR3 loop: CSARDGGLADTQYF. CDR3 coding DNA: TGCAGTGCTAGAGACGGTGGGTTAGCAGATACGCAGTATTTT.

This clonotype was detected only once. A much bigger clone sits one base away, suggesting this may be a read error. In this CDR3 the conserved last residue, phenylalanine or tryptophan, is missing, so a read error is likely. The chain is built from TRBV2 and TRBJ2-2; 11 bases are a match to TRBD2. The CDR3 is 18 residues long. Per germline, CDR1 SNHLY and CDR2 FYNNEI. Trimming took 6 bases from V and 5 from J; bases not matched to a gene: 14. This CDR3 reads CASRRGFSGRAKTGELFS. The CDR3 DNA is TGTGCCAGCAGGCGCGGATTTAGCGGGAGGGCCAAGACCGGGGAGCTGTTTTCT.

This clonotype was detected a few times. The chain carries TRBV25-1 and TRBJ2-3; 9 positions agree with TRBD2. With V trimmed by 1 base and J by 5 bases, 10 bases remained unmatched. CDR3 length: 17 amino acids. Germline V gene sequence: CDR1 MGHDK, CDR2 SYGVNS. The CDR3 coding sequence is TGTGCCAGCAGTGAATGGTATGCGGGAGGGCCGGGAGATACGCAGTATTTT. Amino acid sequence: CASSEWYAGGPGDTQYF.

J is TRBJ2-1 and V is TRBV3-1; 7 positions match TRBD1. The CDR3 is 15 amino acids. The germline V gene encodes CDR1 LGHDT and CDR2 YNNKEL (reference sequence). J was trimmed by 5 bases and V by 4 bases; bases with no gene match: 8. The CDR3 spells CASSPDRVRDNEQFF. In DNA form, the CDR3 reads TGTGCCAGCAGCCCCGACAGGGTAAGGGACAATGAGCAGTTCTTC.

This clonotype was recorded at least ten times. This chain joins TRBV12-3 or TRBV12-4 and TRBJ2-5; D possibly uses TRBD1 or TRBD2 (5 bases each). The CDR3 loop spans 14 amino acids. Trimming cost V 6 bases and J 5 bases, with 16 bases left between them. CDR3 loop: CASSQPRGHETQYF. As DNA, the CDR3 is TGTGCCAGCAGCCAACCGAGGGGTCACGAGACCCAGTACTTC.

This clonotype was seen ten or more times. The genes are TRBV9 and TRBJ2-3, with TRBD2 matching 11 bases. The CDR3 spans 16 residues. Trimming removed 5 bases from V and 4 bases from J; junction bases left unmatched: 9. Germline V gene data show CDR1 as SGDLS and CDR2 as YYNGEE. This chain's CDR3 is CASSPTSGRAADTQYF. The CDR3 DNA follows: TGTGCCAGCAGTCCAACTAGCGGGAGAGCAGCAGATACGCAGTATTTT.

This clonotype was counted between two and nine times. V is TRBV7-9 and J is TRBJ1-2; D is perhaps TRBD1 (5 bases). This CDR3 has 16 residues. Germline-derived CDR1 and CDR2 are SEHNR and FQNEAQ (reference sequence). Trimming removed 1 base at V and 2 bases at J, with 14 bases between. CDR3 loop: CASSLVGQRQNYGYTF. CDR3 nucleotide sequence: TGTGCCAGCAGCTTAGTCGGACAACGCCAGAACTATGGCTACACCTTC.

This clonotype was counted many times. The CDR3 sequence is CASSPFKRYEQYF. The CDR3 region has the DNA TGTGCCAGCAGTCCCTTTAAACGATACGAGCAGTACTTC. This chain links TRBV27 with TRBJ2-7, with D unresolved. The germline gives CDR1 MNHEY, CDR2 SMNVEV (reference sequence). The CDR3 has 13 amino acids. The V end was cut by 5 bases, the J end by 4 bases, with 12 bases between.

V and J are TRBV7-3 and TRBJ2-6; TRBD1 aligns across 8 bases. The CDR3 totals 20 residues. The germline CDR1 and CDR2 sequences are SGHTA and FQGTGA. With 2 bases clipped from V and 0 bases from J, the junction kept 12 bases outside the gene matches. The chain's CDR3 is CASSLGRVGQVRSGANVLTF. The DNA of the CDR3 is TGTGCCAGCAGCTTAGGCAGGGTGGGACAGGTGCGCTCTGGGGCCAACGTCCTGACTTTC.